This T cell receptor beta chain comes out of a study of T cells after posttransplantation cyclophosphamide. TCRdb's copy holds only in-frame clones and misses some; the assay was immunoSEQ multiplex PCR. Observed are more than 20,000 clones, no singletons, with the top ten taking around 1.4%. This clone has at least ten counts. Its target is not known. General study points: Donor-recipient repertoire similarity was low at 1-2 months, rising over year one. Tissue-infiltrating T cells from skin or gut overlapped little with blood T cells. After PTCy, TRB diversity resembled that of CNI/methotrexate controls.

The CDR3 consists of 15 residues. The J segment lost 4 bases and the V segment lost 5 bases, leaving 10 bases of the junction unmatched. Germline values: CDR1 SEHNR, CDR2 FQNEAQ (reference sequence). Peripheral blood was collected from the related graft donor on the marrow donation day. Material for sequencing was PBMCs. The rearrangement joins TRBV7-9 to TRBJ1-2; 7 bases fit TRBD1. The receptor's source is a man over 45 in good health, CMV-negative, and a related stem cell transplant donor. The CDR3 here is CASSTEQGLPYGYTF. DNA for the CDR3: TGTGCCAGCAGCACCGAACAGGGGTTGCCCTATGGCTACACCTTC. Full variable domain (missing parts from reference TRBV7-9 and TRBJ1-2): DTGVSQNPRHKITKRGQNVTFRCDPISEHNRLYWYRQTLGQGPEFLTYFQNEAQLEKSRLLSDRFSAERPKGSFSTLEIQRTEQGDSAMYLCASSTEQGLPYGYTFGSGTRLTVV.